This is a list of T cell receptor beta chains from one sample in a study of cytomegalovirus exposure and HLA in healthy donors. Clones were sequenced by immunoSEQ multiplex PCR, and TCRdb holds only the in-frame ones, with some missing. The table shows around 170,000 clones, with around 85% occurring only once. Sequencing input: PBMCs. The receptors stem from a man between 18 and 35 years old in good health and CMV-seropositive. Each CDR3 is given with its conserved first and last residue. A D gene is named only where the DNA matches it firmly.

j_call	d_call	v_call	cdr3_aa
TRBJ1-2	NA	TRBV4-1	CASSQDEDGYTF
TRBJ1-5	NA	TRBV7-9	CASSLGGGPQHF
TRBJ1-1	NA	TRBV5-1	CASSLATANTEAFF
TRBJ1-5	NA	TRBV28	CASTPHQGQPQHF
TRBJ2-1	NA	TRBV25-1	CATGPGNNEQFF
TRBJ1-2	NA	TRBV29-1	CSVTDNYGYTF
TRBJ2-3	NA	TRBV11-3	CASSLEGTDTQYF
TRBJ2-7	NA	TRBV27	CASRGLLHEQYF
TRBJ2-2	TRBD2	TRBV2	CASKGRGNTGELFF
TRBJ2-5	NA	TRBV28	CASSPGQGGKTQYF
TRBJ2-2	NA	TRBV7-9	CASSPVITGELFF